The 17 T cell receptor beta chains below come from one sample, sequenced in a study of tissue T cells after allogeneic stem cell transplantation. Using immunoSEQ multiplex PCR, the repertoire was profiled, and TCRdb retains in-frame clones only, with some absent. The data show roughly 6,600 clones, with less than 55% seen just once and about 8% held by the top ten. Time point here: mouse harvest day 7 after allogeneic transplant. Each mouse received 10^7 T-cell-depleted marrow cells plus 10^6 splenic CD5+ T cells by tail vein. What was sequenced was lymph node tissue. The receptors shown here come from a female BALB/c mouse given C57BL/6 T cells with graft-versus-host disease after an allogeneic hematopoietic cell transplant.

In the case of this clone: Gene labels here are mouse ones. The read comes to an end 1 residue before the CDR3 does, leaving the germline J gene to fill in the end. The chain couples TRBV16 to TRBJ1-1, with 8 positions matching TRBD1. V trimming: 3 bases; J trimming: 3 bases; junction bases outside the gene matches: 3. The CDR3 extends over 14 amino acids. Germline V CDR1 and CDR2: SGHSA, FRNQAP. The DNA read from the CDR3 is TGTGCAAGCAGCTTCGCAGGGGGCGACACAGAAGTCTTC. This translates into CASSFAGGDTEVF. The complete CDR3 protein is CASSFAGGDTEVFF.

A remark on this clone: The genes and germline here are from mouse. The DNA ends 1 residue before the CDR3 does, and the rest of the CDR3 is filled in from the germline J gene. The chain is built from TRBV1 and TRBJ1-3; no reliable D call. The germline V gene encodes CDR1 NSQYPW and CDR2 LRSPGD (reference sequence). This CDR3 has 15 amino acids. Trimming took off 0 bases at V and 0 bases at J, with 6 bases between the two ends. The CDR3 sequence: CTCSADHLSGNTLYF. The sequenced CDR3 bases are TGCACCTGCAGTGCAGATCACCTTTCTGGAAATACGCTCTAT.

Comments on this clone: Mouse germline and gene names are used. The read terminates 1 residue ahead of where the CDR3 ends, so the germline J gene completes it. The J gene is TRBJ1-1, the V gene TRBV26; no clear D gene. CDR1 is KGHPV and CDR2 is FQNQEV in the germline V gene (reference sequence). The CDR3 has 12 amino acids. Deletions cut 4 bases from V and 2 bases from J, with 5 bases between. Incomplete CDR3 DNA: TGTGCCAGCAGTCCCTACAACACAGAAGTCTTC. This codes for CASSPYNTEVF. The entire CDR3 protein reads CASSPYNTEVFF. The whole variable domain, filled in from reference TRBV26 and TRBJ1-1, reads NSKVIQTPRYLVKGQGQKAKMRCIPEKGHPVVFWYQQNKNNEFKFLINFQNQEVLQQIDMTEKRFSAECPSNSPCSLEIQSSEAGDSALYLCASSPYNTEVFFGKGTRLTVV.

Comment on this clone: Gene names are the mouse ones. The read stops 1 residue short of the end of the CDR3; the missing end is completed from the germline J gene. The V call is TRBV13-1, the J call TRBJ1-6; 10 nucleotides line up with TRBD1. TRBJ1-6 qualifies as an ORF whose function is uncertain. Germline CDR1 and CDR2: NSHNY and SYGAGN. The CDR3 runs 14 residues. Losses at the gene ends were 5 bases for V and 7 bases for J; bases not matched to a gene: 3. The covered CDR3 bases are TGTGCCAGCAGACAGACAGGGGGCAATTCGCCCCTCTAC. It encodes CASRQTGGNSPLY. The complete CDR3 reads CASRQTGGNSPLYF.

As to this clone: The gene names given are mouse names. The CDR3 goes on 1 residue after the read ends, and that part is filled in from the germline J gene. The chain uses TRBV19 and TRBJ1-1, with a possible D match to TRBD1 (5 bases). The germline gives CDR1 FNHDT, CDR2 SITEND (reference sequence). The CDR3 length is 13 residues. The V gene lost 2 bases and the J gene lost 0 bases, with 5 bases spanning the gap. CDR3 DNA (partial): TGTGCCAGCAGTATGACAGCAAACACAGAAGTCTTC. Translation gives CASSMTANTEVF. The whole CDR3 protein is CASSMTANTEVFF.

This clone counts as medium-sized (0.01 to 0.1%). Genes here carry mouse names. The read ends 1 residue shy of where the CDR3 ends; the end is completed using the germline J gene. The chain joins TRBV1 to TRBJ2-1; D unclear. Trimming stripped 1 base from V and 1 base from J, with 8 bases between. The CDR3 covers 15 residues. Germline loops: CDR1 NSQYPW, CDR2 LRSPGD (reference sequence). The part of the CDR3 DNA that was read is TGCACCTGCAGTGCAGGCAACAGAAACTATGCTGAGCAGTTC. Amino acid sequence: CTCSAGNRNYAEQF. The complete CDR3 protein is CTCSAGNRNYAEQFF.

This clone turned up a few times. Gene names are the mouse ones. The CDR3 end falls 1 residue outside the read, so it is completed with the germline J gene. V usage is TRBV24 and J usage is TRBJ1-6; tentatively, D is TRBD1 (5 bases). TRBJ1-6 is an open reading frame whose function is uncertain. CDR3 size: 14 residues. Between the trimmed V and J ends, which lost 1 base and 8 bases, there was a span of 9 bases. Looked up from germline, CDR1 is KGHTA and CDR2 is FRNEEI. CDR3: CASSLWGGDSPLYF. The sequenced part of the CDR3 DNA is TGTGCCAGCAGTCTGTGGGGGGGGGATTCGCCCCTCTAC.

By share of the sample, this clone is medium-sized. The gene names here belong to mouse. The read ends 1 residue early relative to the CDR3; the germline J gene fills the gap. This sample also contains other DNA sequences that code for the same CDR3. This chain links TRBV20 with TRBJ2-7, with TRBD2 identical over 7 bases. Per the germline V gene, CDR1 is GFQATS and CDR2 is STVNSAI. The CDR3 spans 14 residues. V lost 0 bases and J lost 0; bases outside the gene matches: 2. Incomplete CDR3 DNA: TGTGGTGCTAGGGACTGGGGGAGCTCCTATGAACAGTAC. Its protein is CGARDWGSSYEQY. The CDR3 as a whole reads CGARDWGSSYEQYF.

Comment on this clone: The genes and germline here are from mouse. From the germline J gene comes the end of the CDR3, since the read stops 1 residue before it. This chain uses TRBV26 with TRBJ1-1; TRBD1 might be the D (5 bases). Trimming took 4 bases from V and 0 from J, leaving 9 bases between them. Per the germline V gene, CDR1 is KGHPV and CDR2 is FQNQEV (reference sequence). This CDR3 has 14 amino acids. CDR3 residues: CASSPTTANTEVFF. CDR3 DNA, as far as it was read: TGTGCCAGCAGTCCGACGACAGCAAACACAGAAGTCTTC.

Note on this clone: Genes here carry mouse names. The CDR3 reads CASSHTGGRNTEVFF. Incomplete CDR3 DNA: TGTGCCAGCAGTCATACAGGGGGGCGGAACACAGAAGTCTTC. This rearrangement joins TRBV26 to TRBJ1-1; TRBD1 aligns across 8 bases. The read halts 1 residue ahead of the CDR3 end, with the missing end drawn from the germline J gene. This CDR3 is 15 amino acids long. The junction had 5 bases not matched to a gene; V was cut back by 4 bases and J by 1 base. Germline assignment: CDR1 KGHPV and CDR2 FQNQEV (reference sequence).

By its share, this clone is medium-sized. All gene names here are mouse names. The sequenced fragment ends 1 residue before the CDR3 boundary, so the rest is inferred from the germline J gene. The chain couples TRBV14 to TRBJ2-7; maybe TRBD1 (6 bases). The V gene's germline CDR1 is SGHDT and CDR2 FRDEAV. Deletions cut 1 base from V and 4 bases from J, with 6 bases between. The length of the CDR3 is 12 residues. Partial CDR3 DNA: TGTGCCAGCAGTTTCGGACAGTATGAACAGTAC. This gives the protein CASSFGQYEQY. The whole CDR3 is CASSFGQYEQYF.

To note about this clone: Gene names follow the mouse nomenclature. Read sequence stops 1 residue before the CDR3 end, and the germline J gene provides the missing end. The chain couples TRBV2 to TRBJ2-2; 10 bases agree with TRBD2. Trimming at V came to 2 bases and at J to 4 bases, leaving 4 bases not matched to a gene. The CDR3 has 16 amino acids. From germline, CDR1 is LGHNA and CDR2 YSYQKL. CDR3 protein: CASSQLGGQRTGQLYF. CDR3 DNA (partial): TGTGCCAGCAGCCAACTGGGGGGGCAACGCACCGGGCAGCTCTAC.

As for this clone: Gene labels here are mouse ones. The CDR3 extends 1 residue past the end of the read, so its final part is completed from the germline J gene. The chain couples TRBV3 to TRBJ1-2; weak D call: TRBD1 (6 bases). Trimming left V 3 bases short and J 0 bases short, with 8 bases between. Per germline, CDR1 SNHLY and CDR2 FYNGKV (reference sequence). The CDR3 spans 14 residues. The sequenced part of the CDR3 DNA is TGTGCCAGCAGCTTGAGGACAGCAAACTCCGACTACACC. Amino acid sequence: CASSLRTANSDYT. From start to end, the CDR3 is CASSLRTANSDYTF.

About this clone itself: Gene names and germline match the mouse. From the germline J gene comes the end of the CDR3, since the read stops 1 residue before it. The same CDR3 can be traced to other DNA sequences in this sample. V and J are TRBV1 and TRBJ1-1; maybe TRBD1 (5 bases). This CDR3 comprises 13 residues. V dropped 1 base and J dropped 4 bases, with 7 bases sitting between them. CDR1 is NSQYPW and CDR2 is LRSPGD in the germline V gene (reference sequence). This chain's CDR3 is CTCSAGGGTEVFF. CDR3 bases read: TGCACCTGCAGTGCAGGGGGCGGCACAGAAGTCTTC. Using reference TRBV1 and TRBJ1-1 for the parts outside the CDR3, the full variable domain is VTLLEQNPRWRLVPRGQAVNLRCILKNSQYPWMSWYQQDLQKQLQWLFTLRSPGDKEVKSLPGADYLATRVTDTELRLQVANMSQGRTLYCTCSAGGGTEVFFGKGTRLTVV.

Concerning this clone: Genes and germline are mouse. With the read ending 1 residue before the CDR3 end, the germline J gene is used to fill in that end. This sequence joins TRBV15 and TRBJ2-5; 8 bases agree with TRBD2. Germline V lookup: CDR1 SGHND, CDR2 FRSKSL. The V and J ends lost 3 bases and 5 bases, in that order; junction bases with no gene match: 4. The CDR3 runs 14 residues. The CDR3 region is CASSFLGGGDTQYF. CDR3 bases read: TGTGCCAGCAGTTTTCTGGGGGGCGGAGACACCCAGTAC. Together with reference TRBV15 and TRBJ2-5, the CDR3 gives the full variable domain: DAGVTQTPRHEVAEKGQTIILKCEPVSGHNDLFWYRQTKIQGLELLSYFRSKSLMEDGGAFKDRFKAEMLNSSFSTLKIQPTEPKDSAVYLCASSFLGGGDTQYFGPGTRLLVL.

This clone is medium-sized in the sample. These gene names are mouse names. The read terminates 1 residue before the CDR3 end, so the remaining end is supplied by the germline J gene. V is TRBV15 and J is TRBJ2-7; D possibly matches TRBD1 or TRBD2 (5 bases each). The germline V gene encodes CDR1 SGHND and CDR2 FRSKSL. CDR3 length: 13 residues. Trimming shortened V by 5 bases and J by 3 bases, and 11 bases separated the two germline ends. CDR3 loop: CASSLGTDYEQYF. CDR3 DNA, as far as it was read: TGTGCCAGCAGTCTCGGGACGGACTATGAACAGTAC.

With respect to this clone: Germline and genes: mouse. With the read ending 1 residue before the CDR3 end, the germline J gene is used to fill in that end. This chain joins TRBV29 and TRBJ2-2, with D possibly matching TRBD1 (5 bases). Trimming left V 3 bases short and J 0 bases short, with 8 bases between. There are 15 residues in the CDR3. Germline CDR1 is MSHET and CDR2 is SYDVDS. The CDR3 is CASSFQGTNTGQLYF. The CDR3 bases that were read are TGTGCTAGCAGTTTCCAGGGAACAAACACCGGGCAGCTCTAC.